These 20 T cell receptor beta chains came from one sample sequenced in a study of blood T cell repertoires in COVID-19. Assay used: immunoSEQ multiplex PCR; TCRdb lists only in-frame clones, some missing. The sample includes 200,000 to 250,000 clones, 70% to 85% of them seen just once. Material for sequencing was PBMCs or T cells enriched from blood (not recorded which). The origin of the receptors is a man in his forties who had recovered from COVID-19.

The V and J genes are TRBV12-3 or TRBV12-4 and TRBJ1-2; D is perhaps TRBD1 (5 bases). Trimming stripped 5 bases from V and 6 bases from J, with 10 bases between. There are 12 residues in the CDR3. Here the CDR3 DNA reads TGTGCCAGCAGTCGCCGGGGGGATGGCTACACCTTC. As protein: CASSRRGDGYTF.

The gene calls are TRBV2 and TRBJ2-7; no firm D call. V was shortened by 6 bases and J by 6 bases, with 15 bases between the two germline ends. The CDR3 is 13 residues long. Germline V gene data show CDR1 as SNHLY and CDR2 as FYNNEI. The CDR3 sequence: CASRPVQTGEQYF. The CDR3 DNA reads as TGTGCCAGCAGGCCGGTCCAAACCGGCGAGCAGTACTTC.

V usage is TRBV4-1 and J usage is TRBJ2-5; 10 nucleotides agree with TRBD2. The germline CDR1 and CDR2 sequences are MGHRA and YSYEKL. This CDR3 region has 17 residues. V lost 1 base to trimming and J lost 1 base; unmatched junction nucleotides: 6. The CDR3 protein is CASSQGGSGRAQETQYF. Here the CDR3 DNA reads TGCGCCAGCAGCCAAGGGGGCAGCGGGAGGGCCCAAGAGACCCAGTACTTC.

The chain couples TRBV13 to TRBJ2-3; 7 bases map to TRBD2. The CDR3 consists of 15 residues. V lost 0 bases, J lost 6 bases, and 6 bases stayed unmatched. Germline V gene sequence: CDR1 PRHDT, CDR2 FYEKMQ (reference sequence). The CDR3 region is CASSLGLAVSDTQYF. The DNA of the CDR3 is TGTGCCAGCAGCTTAGGCCTAGCGGTATCGGATACGCAGTATTTT.

On this clone: At the DNA level, this CDR3 is encoded by other sequences in the same sample as well. V usage is TRBV19 and J usage is TRBJ1-2; D not resolved. Trimming removed 1 base at V and 4 bases at J, with 7 bases between. CDR3 length: 13 residues. Germline V CDR1 and CDR2: LNHDA, SQIVND (reference sequence). The CDR3 region is CASSIVLSYGYTF. The CDR3 bases are TGTGCCAGTAGTATAGTGTTGAGCTATGGCTACACCTTC.

The chain uses TRBV30 and TRBJ2-7, with D possibly matching TRBD1 (5 bases). The CDR3 has 12 residues. Germline assignment: CDR1 GTSNPN and CDR2 SVGIG (reference sequence). Trimming shortened V by 4 bases and J by 1 base, and 8 bases separated the two germline ends. Here the CDR3 DNA reads TGTGCCTGGAATTCAGGGTCCTACGAGCAGTACTTC. Protein sequence: CAWNSGSYEQYF.

The chain has TRBV27 and TRBJ1-1, with D possibly matching TRBD1 (5 bases). This CDR3 has 15 amino acids. Trimming removed 5 bases from V and 1 base from J, with 14 bases in between. CDR1 MNHEY and CDR2 SMNVEV come from the germline V gene (reference sequence). CDR3 bases: TGTGCCAGCAGTCGGGGTGTCGGGGGGAACACTGAAGCTTTCTTT. Its protein product is CASSRGVGGNTEAFF.

This chain links TRBV19 with TRBJ1-1, with TRBD1 matching over 8 bases. Germline CDR1 and CDR2: LNHDA and SQIVND (reference sequence). The CDR3 runs 12 residues. The V gene end was trimmed by 8 bases and the J gene end by 5 bases; junction bases not matched to a gene: 4. The CDR3 region is CASAQGVTEAFF. DNA for the CDR3: TGTGCCAGTGCACAGGGGGTGACTGAAGCTTTCTTT.

This chain connects TRBV9 to TRBJ1-3; 7 positions match TRBD1. CDR1 is SGDLS, CDR2 YYNGEE, per germline. The V gene end was trimmed by 4 bases and the J gene end by 4 bases; junction bases not matched to a gene: 2. The CDR3 loop spans 13 amino acids. CDR3 in amino acids: CASSRQGGNTIYF. The CDR3 bases are TGTGCCAGCAGCAGACAGGGAGGAAACACCATATATTTT.

This clone was seen a single time. The rearrangement joins TRBV12-3 or TRBV12-4 to TRBJ1-5, with 9 bases lining up with TRBD1. After removal of 6 bases from V and 6 bases from J, the junction contained 3 bases not matched to a gene. CDR3 length: 13 residues. Here the CDR3 reads CASRGTGLQPQHF. The DNA for the CDR3 is TGTGCCAGCAGAGGGACAGGGCTTCAGCCCCAGCATTTT.

The chain has TRBV9 and TRBJ1-5; the match to TRBD1 covers 9 bases. This CDR3 spans 14 amino acids. Germline CDR1 and CDR2: SGDLS and YYNGEE. V was pared by 3 bases and J by 5 bases, with 3 bases of the junction left unmatched. CDR3 amino acids: CASSGGDRDQPQHF. CDR3 nucleotide sequence: TGTGCCAGCAGCGGGGGGGACAGGGATCAGCCCCAGCATTTT.

This chain joins TRBV21-1 and TRBJ2-4; TRBD1, as called in the table, went unchecked against the DNA. TRBV21-1 is described as a pseudogene. The CDR3 extends over 19 amino acids. The CDR3 DNA reads as TGTGCCAGCAGCAACCAACCTGGACAGGGGCGGACCCACCGAATAATTCAGTACTTC. Its protein product is CASSNQPGQGRTHRIIQYF.

The sample holds one count of this clone. The chain uses TRBV4-1 and TRBJ2-1; 11 bases match TRBD1. CDR3 length: 15 amino acids. V dropped 4 bases and J dropped 5; count of bases not matched to a gene: 4. CDR1 and CDR2 from the germline V gene are MGHRA and YSYEKL. CDR3 sequence (DNA): TGCGCCAGCAGCCGTGGACAGGGGGCCGACAATGAGCAGTTCTTC. Its protein product is CASSRGQGADNEQFF.

The rearrangement uses TRBV21-1 and TRBJ2-1; the table assigns TRBD1, which was not confirmed against the DNA. TRBV21-1 is an annotated pseudogene. The CDR3 consists of 15 residues. The CDR3 DNA reads as TGTGCCAGCAGCAAAGAGGGACAGGGTAAAAATGAGCAGTTCTTC. Its protein is CASSKEGQGKNEQFF.

The chain couples TRBV9 to TRBJ2-3; TRBD2 matches at 7 bases. CDR3 size: 17 residues. Looked up from germline, CDR1 is SGDLS and CDR2 is YYNGEE. Trimming cost V 0 bases and J 2 bases; bases outside gene matches: 9. The CDR3 DNA reads TGTGCCAGCAGCGTAGTGGGCGGGGGTGGATCCACAGATACGCAGTATTTT. This sequence encodes CASSVVGGGGSTDTQYF.

The chain couples TRBV5-1 to TRBJ2-1; TRBD2 might be the D (5 bases). Germline V gene sequence: CDR1 SGHRS, CDR2 YFSETQ. V was pared by 3 bases and J by 15 bases, with 19 bases between. The CDR3 spans 13 residues. This chain's CDR3 is CASSSDSGTSRFF. DNA for the CDR3: TGCGCCAGCAGCTCGGACTCGGGAACTAGTCGGTTCTTC.

The V call is TRBV3-1 (or the pseudogene TRBV3-2), the J call TRBJ2-1; TRBD2 is a possible D gene (5 bases). The germline V gene encodes CDR1 LGHDT and CDR2 YNNKEL (reference sequence). The CDR3 loop spans 16 amino acids. V lost 4 bases to trimming and J lost 2 bases, with 15 bases between them. CDR3 sequence (DNA): TGTGCCAGCAGCCCCCCCAGCGGCCCTACCTACAATGAGCAGTTCTTC. Amino acid sequence: CASSPPSGPTYNEQFF.

The rearrangement joins TRBV15 to TRBJ2-3; TRBD2 is a possible D gene (6 bases). CDR1 and CDR2 (germline): LNHNV, YYDKDF (reference sequence). The CDR3 runs 13 residues. V gave up 3 bases and J gave up 3 bases, with 7 bases separating them. In DNA, the CDR3 is TGTGCCACCAGCAGTCGGGAGACAGATACGCAGTATTTT. It encodes CATSSRETDTQYF.

A few counts support this clone. The chain uses TRBV10-3 and TRBJ2-7, with TRBD1 matching 8 bases. Trimming removed 8 bases from V and 6 bases from J; junction bases left unmatched: 6. This CDR3 region has 12 residues. Germline lookup yields CDR1 ENHRY and CDR2 SYGVKD. This CDR3 reads CAILDRVGEQYF. CDR3 nucleotide sequence: TGTGCCATCCTGGACAGGGTCGGCGAGCAGTACTTC.

The rearrangement joins TRBV9 to TRBJ1-1, with 8 bases fitting TRBD1. The CDR3 has 13 amino acids. The trim removed 5 bases at V and 4 bases at J, leaving 4 bases unmatched. Germline V gives CDR1 SGDLS, CDR2 YYNGEE. CDR3: CASSGTGGTEAFF. DNA of the CDR3: TGTGCCAGCAGTGGAACAGGGGGCACTGAAGCTTTCTTT.